The entry that follows covers one TCR beta chain sequence. The record originates from a study of CD8 T cells in Susac syndrome. Random hexamers were used to reverse transcribe the RNA input (about 0.5 to 1 ug). From the immunoSEQ multiplex PCR reads, TCRdb called clonotypes with MiXCR, one entry per CDR3 protein. The data contain about 130,000 distinct CDR3 sequences, just under 95% of them seen just once; the ten biggest clones take up around 0.2%. In germline, CDR1 is SGHDN, CDR2 FVKESK. The V gene lost 4 bases and the J gene lost 10 bases, with 22 bases spanning the gap. There are 15 residues in the CDR3.

The rearrangement joins TRBV14 to TRBJ1-2; a weak D match, TRBD1 (6 bases). The receptor comes from a human donor with Susac syndrome. What was sequenced was CD8+ T cells from PBMCs. In DNA, the CDR3 is TGTGCCAGCAGCCCAGTCCCCGGACAGTATAAGTTCTACACCTTC. Its translation: CASSPVPGQYKFYTF. The full variable domain, its missing parts supplied by reference TRBV14 and TRBJ1-2, is EAGVTQFPSHSVIEKGQTVTLRCDPISGHDNLYWYRRVMGKEIKFLLHFVKESKQDESGMPNNRFLAERTGGTYSTLKVQPAELEDSGVYFCASSPVPGQYKFYTFGSGTRLTVV.